This T cell receptor (beta chain) appears in the sequencing data of a study of cytomegalovirus exposure and HLA in healthy donors. As for this clone: Its antigen is undetermined.

Study-wide points: Evidence from a later analysis indicated that most CMV-associated TCR beta chains looked HLA-restricted. According to an earlier analysis, most TCR beta V segments yielded productive rearrangements about 87% or about 30% of the time.

The CDR3 sequence is 13 residues long. The germline V and J ends were trimmed by 6 bases and 2 bases, with 11 bases remaining between them. In germline, CDR1 is WNHNN, CDR2 SYGVQD (reference sequence). Primers included in the PCR were 60 Vbeta and 13 Jbeta primers. The assay was immunoSEQ multiplex PCR, and TCRdb's table has in-frame clones only and misses some. This sample has roughly 130,000 clones, with 70% to 80% found just once. The TCR was taken from a female donor in good health and CMV-seronegative. The sequenced material came from PBMCs. The chain carries TRBV10-1 and TRBJ2-7; tentative D call: TRBD2 (5 bases). The CDR3 DNA reads as TGCGCCAGCAGCCCAGACGGGACCTACGAGCAGTACTTC. Its translation: CASSPDGTYEQYF.